What follows are 31 T cell receptor beta chains derived from one specimen sequenced in a study of blood T cells in healthy people across ages. Alongside a J-beta primer mix, a sample-barcoded 5' primer served in a second PCR lasting about 7 to 12 cycles. TCRdb used MiXCR to reprocess the 5' RACE reads, holding one entry per CDR3 protein. The repertoire has 590,000 or so distinct CDR3 sequences, 25% to 30% of them found once; the top ten carry approximately 15%. Sequencing used blood. The receptors derive from a woman aged 80 or older in good health.

This chain uses TRBV5-4 with TRBJ1-1; D is unresolved. The V gene lost 3 bases and the J gene lost 4 bases, with 16 bases spanning the gap. CDR3 size: 15 residues. CDR1 and CDR2 from the germline V gene are SGHNT and YYREEE (reference sequence). In nucleotides, the CDR3 is TGTGCCAGCAGCTCACAATCCAGGACGGGCACTGAAGCTTTCTTT. As protein: CASSSQSRTGTEAFF.

In this sample, this clonotype turned up once. This sequence may be a read error, since a much larger clone differs from it by one base. This chain connects TRBV25-1 to TRBJ2-5; D is possibly TRBD1 or TRBD2 (5 bases each). CDR1 and CDR2 (germline): MGHDK, SYGVNS. This CDR3 is 14 amino acids long. Trimming shortened V by 8 bases and J by 2 bases, and 15 bases separated the two germline ends. The CDR3 coding sequence is TGTGCCAGCGCCGGGACCGGGATGCAAGAGACCCAGTACTTC. It specifies CASAGTGMQETQYF.

Regarding this clonotype: This may be a read error, as it is one base from a much larger clone. The chain employs TRBV9 and TRBJ1-2, with 7 bases that match TRBD1. Germline lookup yields CDR1 SGDLS and CDR2 YYNGEE. After removal of 4 bases from V and 10 bases from J, the junction contained 10 bases not matched to a gene. CDR3 length equals 13 residues. The CDR3 region has the DNA TGTGCCAGCAGCTTCACAGGGGTTCATGACTACACCTTC. This codes for CASSFTGVHDYTF. Complete variable domain (other parts from reference TRBV9 and TRBJ1-2): DSGVTQTPKHLITATGQRVTLRCSPRSGDLSVYWYQQSLDQGLQFLIQYYNGEERAKGNILERFSAQQFPDLHSELNLSSLELGDSALYFCASSFTGVHDYTFGSGTRLTVV.

The CDR3 nucleotides read TGTGCCAGCATCCTCCGAGGGACAGAAGACAATGAGCAGTTCTTC. This sequence encodes CASILRGTEDNEQFF. The gene calls are TRBV7-9 and TRBJ2-1; 7 nucleotides agree with TRBD1. V dropped 7 bases and J dropped 5; count of bases not matched to a gene: 11. CDR1 is SEHNR, CDR2 FQNEAQ, per germline (reference sequence). The CDR3 consists of 15 residues.

On this clonotype itself: A read error is possible here, since a much larger clone lies one base away. This chain connects TRBV7-2 to TRBJ2-5, with TRBD1 matching 8 bases. With V trimmed by 4 bases and J by 11 bases, 15 bases remained unmatched. The length of the CDR3 is 15 residues. Germline CDR1 is SGHTA and CDR2 is FQGNSA. CDR3 bases: TGTGCCAGCAGCTCCGGGACAGGAGTTTACAATGAGCAGTACTTC. Residues: CASSSGTGVYNEQYF. The full variable domain, completed using reference TRBV7-2 and TRBJ2-5, is GAGVSQSPSNKVTEKGKDVELRCDPISGHTALYWYRQSLGQGLEFLIYFQGNSAPDKSGLPSDRFSAERTGGSVSTLTIQRTQQEDSAVYLCASSSGTGVYNEQYFGPGTRLLVL.

This clonotype has at least ten counts. The chain combines TRBV29-1 with TRBJ1-2, with 7 bases lining up with TRBD1. In germline, CDR1 is SQVTM, CDR2 ANQGSEA. This CDR3 spans 15 amino acids. With 0 bases clipped from V and 4 bases from J, the junction kept 8 bases outside the gene matches. DNA for the CDR3: TGCAGCGTTGAAGACCTGAAGGGGGCTGGCTATGGCTACACCTTC. This codes for CSVEDLKGAGYGYTF.

Points on this clonotype: Its ends do not fully match the called genes, so a read error is possible. The chain combines TRBV2 with TRBJ2-7, with TRBD1 identical over 9 bases. The CDR3 extends over 15 amino acids. Germline V gene lookup returns CDR1 SNHLY and CDR2 FYNNEI. The CDR3 DNA sequence: TGTGCCAGCAGCCCGGACAGGGGAAATTCCTATGAGCAGTACTTC. Its protein product is CASSPDRGNSYEQYF.

Details on this clonotype: One junction end disagrees with the germline gene, perhaps due to a read error. The rearrangement links TRBV7-2 to TRBJ2-3; 7 bases line up with TRBD2. Germline V CDR1 and CDR2: SGHTA, FQGNSA. This CDR3 contains 16 residues. CDR3 residues: CASSSRLARYTDTQYF. In nucleotides, the CDR3 is TGTGCTAGCAGCTCCAGACTAGCCCGCTACACAGATACGCAGTATTTT.

V and J are TRBV4-2 and TRBJ1-1; D gene unclear. Looked up from germline, CDR1 is LGHNA and CDR2 is YNFKEQ. This CDR3 is built from 16 residues. V lost 0 bases and J 1 base, leaving 12 bases between the germline ends. CDR3 protein: CASSQDRGEKNTEAFF. The CDR3 region has the DNA TGTGCCAGCAGCCAAGATCGCGGGGAAAAGAACACTGAAGCTTTCTTT.

V is TRBV12-3 or TRBV12-4 and J is TRBJ2-5; D ambiguous. The CDR3 length is 13 residues. V was trimmed by 2 bases and J by 4 bases, leaving 8 bases between them. CDR3 loop: CASSLNEGETQYF. The CDR3 nucleotides are TGTGCCAGCAGTTTAAACGAAGGAGAGACCCAGTACTTC.

This clonotype appeared many times. V usage is TRBV10-3 and J usage is TRBJ2-1; 15 positions match TRBD2. The ends lost 8 bases at V and 7 bases at J; junction bases unmatched: 6. There are 15 residues in the CDR3. Per the germline V gene, CDR1 is ENHRY and CDR2 is SYGVKD. This CDR3 reads CAIAWTSGGANEQFF. The DNA of the CDR3 is TGTGCCATCGCGTGGACTAGCGGGGGGGCGAATGAGCAGTTCTTC.

The chain recombines TRBV20-1 with TRBJ2-1; no firm D call. The CDR3 contains 11 residues. CDR1 DFQATT and CDR2 SNEGSKA come from the germline V gene (reference sequence). V lost 7 bases, J lost 4 bases, and 8 bases lay in between. The CDR3 loop is CSVPRYNEQFF. In nucleotides, the CDR3 is TGCAGTGTTCCCCGATACAATGAGCAGTTCTTC.

This clonotype was picked up many times. The chain has TRBV10-3 and TRBJ1-5; maybe TRBD1 (6 bases). V lost 10 bases and J 0 bases, leaving 13 bases between the germline ends. The CDR3 covers 14 residues. The V gene's germline CDR1 is ENHRY and CDR2 SYGVKD. This CDR3 reads CATVQGLSNQPQHF. CDR3 DNA: TGTGCCACCGTACAGGGTCTTAGCAATCAGCCCCAGCATTTT.

As concerns this clonotype: A read error is possible here, since a much larger clone lies one base away. This chain joins TRBV28 and TRBJ2-1, with a weak D call TRBD1 (6 bases). The CDR3 consists of 12 residues. Germline CDR1 reads MDHEN; CDR2 reads SYDVKM. Between the trimmed V and J ends, which lost 7 bases and 8 bases, there was a span of 12 bases. The CDR3 bases are TGTGCCAGCACTGGACAGTGCGATGAGCAGTTCTTC. Its protein is CASTGQCDEQFF.

With regard to this clonotype: A much bigger clone sits one base away, suggesting this may be a read error. The genes are TRBV7-3 and TRBJ1-1; 9 bases are a match to TRBD1. CDR3 length: 14 residues. V lost 5 bases and J lost 6; bases outside the gene matches: 7. Germline V lookup: CDR1 SGHTA, CDR2 FQGTGA. CDR3 protein: CASSRDREDAEAFF. The CDR3 DNA is TGTGCCAGCAGCCGGGACAGGGAGGACGCTGAAGCTTTCTTT.

As to this clonotype: It may be a read error: a sequence one base away is much more abundant. This chain links TRBV6-5 with TRBJ2-3; D may be TRBD2 (6 bases). In germline, CDR1 is MNHEY, CDR2 SVGAGI. The CDR3 has 13 amino acids. CDR3 in amino acids: CAGRRAGTDTQYF. In DNA, the CDR3 is TGTGCCGGCAGGAGGGCGGGCACAGATACGCAGTATTTT.

This clonotype was found many times. The chain joins TRBV20-1 to TRBJ2-7; possible D gene TRBD1, 5 bases. The CDR3 loop spans 12 amino acids. Trimming pared 3 bases from V and 2 bases from J, leaving 8 bases between. CDR1 is DFQATT, CDR2 SNEGSKA, per germline (reference sequence). CDR3 DNA: TGCAGTGCTAGTCGGACACCCTACGAGCAGTACTTC. Residues: CSASRTPYEQYF.

This clonotype was observed a handful of times. A single base separates this from a much larger clone, so it may be a read error. V gene TRBV7-2 combines with J gene TRBJ2-1; D is possibly TRBD1 or TRBD2 (7 bases each). Trimming removed 0 bases at V and 8 bases at J, with 14 bases between. Germline V lookup: CDR1 SGHTA, CDR2 FQGNSA. The CDR3 is made up of 15 amino acids. In nucleotides, the CDR3 is TGTGCCAGCAGCTTAGCGGGACTAAGGGGGCATGAGCAGTTCTTC. Translated, it gives CASSLAGLRGHEQFF. Based on the CDR3 plus reference TRBV7-2 and TRBJ2-1, the full variable domain is GAGVSQSPSNKVTEKGKDVELRCDPISGHTALYWYRQSLGQGLEFLIYFQGNSAPDKSGLPSDRFSAERTGGSVSTLTIQRTQQEDSAVYLCASSLAGLRGHEQFFGPGTRLTVL.

This clonotype was detected once. CDR3 in amino acids: CASRRTPYGTDTQYF. CDR3 in DNA: TGTGCCAGCCGCCGGACCCCCTATGGCACAGATACGCAGTATTTT. V usage is TRBV6-5 and J usage is TRBJ2-3, with D unclear. This CDR3 has 15 residues. V shed 8 bases and J shed 1 base, with 16 bases lying between them. The germline V gene has CDR1 MNHEY and CDR2 SVGAGI.

This clonotype appeared many times. This CDR3 reads CASSVDQGGNEQYF. The CDR3, as DNA: TGTGCCAGCAGCGTCGATCAGGGTGGTAACGAGCAGTACTTC. V and J are TRBV6-1 and TRBJ2-7, with TRBD1 as a possible D gene (5 bases). The CDR3 has 14 amino acids. Germline V gives CDR1 MNHNS, CDR2 SASEGT. The V end lost 6 bases, the J end lost 5 bases, and 17 bases lay between the germline ends.

This clonotype was detected a few times. This chain joins TRBV11-2 and TRBJ2-2; D perhaps matches TRBD2 (5 bases). The ends were cut back, 5 bases at V and 4 bases at J, with 14 bases in the middle. Per the germline V gene, CDR1 is SGHAT and CDR2 is FQNNGV. This CDR3 has 15 amino acids. The CDR3 DNA follows: TGTGCCAGCAGCCACCTGAGGGCCGGCACCGGGGAGCTGTTTTTT. Protein: CASSHLRAGTGELFF.

This clonotype was counted many times. The J gene is TRBJ2-1, the V gene TRBV4-2, with D uncertain. Trimming took off 4 bases at V and 5 bases at J, with 12 bases between the two ends. Germline V gene data show CDR1 as LGHNA and CDR2 as YNFKEQ. The CDR3 is made up of 14 amino acids. The CDR3 nucleotides are TGTGCCAGCAGCCCCCCAACCCGGGACAATGAGCAGTTCTTC. It yields the protein CASSPPTRDNEQFF.

The sample holds a few counts of this clonotype. The rearrangement links TRBV2 to TRBJ2-7; maybe TRBD2 (5 bases). The CDR3 covers 11 residues. V lost 7 bases and J 6 bases, leaving 10 bases between the germline ends. Germline V gene data show CDR1 as SNHLY and CDR2 as FYNNEI. CDR3 amino acids: CASNREGEQYF. The CDR3 DNA is TGTGCCAGCAACCGAGAGGGCGAGCAGTACTTC.

This clonotype has ten or more counts. This chain links TRBV20-1 with TRBJ1-4; the D gene is possibly TRBD1 (6 bases). Per germline, CDR1 DFQATT and CDR2 SNEGSKA (reference sequence). CDR3 length: 13 residues. V dropped 6 bases and J dropped 4 bases, with 12 bases sitting between them. The CDR3: CSAAGQINEKLFF. CDR3 nucleotides: TGCAGTGCCGCGGGACAAATTAATGAAAAACTGTTTTTT.

Remarks on this clonotype: One junction end disagrees with the germline gene, perhaps due to a read error. The chain joins TRBV10-3 to TRBJ2-3; 9 nucleotides agree with TRBD2. This CDR3 is built from 15 residues. Per germline, CDR1 ENHRY and CDR2 SYGVKD. CDR3 sequence (DNA): TGTGCCATCAGTCTAGCGGGGACTAGCACAGATACGCGGTATTTT. Translated: CAISLAGTSTDTRYF.

This clonotype was detected ten times or more. The J gene is TRBJ1-1, the V gene TRBV20-1; D call uncertain. V lost 4 bases to trimming and J lost 1 base, with 7 bases between them. The length of the CDR3 is 12 residues. Germline V gene lookup returns CDR1 DFQATT and CDR2 SNEGSKA (reference sequence). CDR3 DNA sequence: TGCAGTGCTAAAGCACCGAACACTGAAGCTTTCTTT. It encodes CSAKAPNTEAFF.

This clonotype was counted at least ten times. V usage is TRBV27 and J usage is TRBJ2-7; D perhaps matches TRBD1 (5 bases). Trimming took off 4 bases at V and 4 bases at J, with 17 bases between the two ends. Germline V CDR1 and CDR2: MNHEY, SMNVEV (reference sequence). The CDR3 loop spans 15 amino acids. CDR3 in amino acids: CASSSGHTDLYEQYF. In DNA, the CDR3 is TGTGCCAGCAGTTCCGGACACACAGATCTATACGAGCAGTACTTC.

The V and J genes are TRBV14 and TRBJ1-2; TRBD1 agrees at 7 bases. Germline lookup yields CDR1 SGHDN and CDR2 FVKESK. Germline trimming cut 5 bases from V and 6 bases from J; bases unmatched to any gene: 9. The CDR3 is made up of 14 amino acids. This chain's CDR3 is CASSIGGGNHGYTF. The CDR3 DNA reads TGTGCCAGCAGCATTGGAGGGGGCAACCATGGCTACACCTTC.

The gene calls are TRBV30 and TRBJ2-2, with D uncertain. The CDR3 is 16 amino acids. The V end lost 3 bases, the J end lost 1 base, and 15 bases lay between the germline ends. Germline V gene data show CDR1 as GTSNPN and CDR2 as SVGIG (reference sequence). The DNA for the CDR3 is TGTGCCTGGAGACGCCTCGGCGCGGTGAACACCGGGGAGCTGTTTTTT. It translates to CAWRRLGAVNTGELFF.

This clonotype was picked up a small number of times. This chain connects TRBV3-1 to TRBJ2-3, with D uncertain. Germline V gene sequence: CDR1 LGHDT, CDR2 YNNKEL (reference sequence). Trimming removed 3 bases from V and 10 bases from J, with 11 bases in between. The CDR3 loop spans 12 amino acids. The CDR3 sequence: CASSHLKEAQYF. CDR3 DNA: TGTGCCAGCAGCCATCTGAAAGAGGCGCAGTATTTT.

The rearrangement uses TRBV20-1 and TRBJ1-1; 9 bases map to TRBD1. This CDR3 has 14 residues. The junction had 12 bases not matched to a gene; V was cut back by 3 bases and J by 10 bases. Germline loops: CDR1 DFQATT, CDR2 SNEGSKA (reference sequence). The CDR3 spells CSASRDRDRLGAFF. The CDR3 DNA follows: TGCAGTGCTAGTAGGGACAGGGACCGTCTTGGAGCTTTCTTT.